This T cell receptor (beta chain) derives from a study of cytomegalovirus exposure and HLA in healthy donors. The study's findings and limits: Compared with the approximately 700-donor mean, an Asian-associated ancestry cluster reportedly had fewer N-insertions, according to a later analysis. A later examination showed that TCR association rates differed by HLA locus, with DRB1 most and HLA-C fewest.

On this clone: Its antigen is still unknown.

It was with 60 Vbeta and 13 Jbeta primers that the PCR ran. The authors' processing: A follow-up analysis tallied about 80 million unique TCR beta chains, roughly 11 million shared. Measured with immunoSEQ multiplex PCR; TCRdb has only the in-frame clones, and not every one. V, J and clone size were drawn from that table, and D and trimming were deduced from the DNA. The sample holds around 31,000 clones, about 64% seen once. CDR1 and CDR2 (germline): SNHLY, FYNNEI. The V and J ends lost 4 bases and 6 bases, in that order; junction bases with no gene match: 5. CDR3 size: 14 residues. The rearrangement joins TRBV2 to TRBJ2-7, with TRBD2 matching over 11 bases. The sequencing sample was made of PBMCs. The receptor was derived from a male donor in good health and CMV-seropositive. In DNA, the CDR3 is TGTGCCAGCAGTGCACTAGCGGGAGTGGGCGAGCAGTACTTC. Translated, it gives CASSALAGVGEQYF.